Below are 4 T cell receptor beta chains sequenced from a single sample in a study of cytomegalovirus exposure and HLA in healthy donors. PCR involved 60 Vbeta and 13 Jbeta primers. This table comes from immunoSEQ multiplex PCR, and its TCRdb copy is limited to in-frame clones, with some not included. Among fewer than 130,000 clones listed, around four fifths were seen once. The sample was PBMCs. The receptor set was obtained from a man younger than 45 in good health and CMV-seropositive.

J is TRBJ2-3 and V is TRBV25-1, with D maybe TRBD1 (6 bases). The CDR3 consists of 18 residues. Trimming took off 2 bases at V and 0 bases at J, with 18 bases between the two ends. The V gene's germline CDR1 is MGHDK and CDR2 SYGVNS. CDR3 nucleotides: TGTGCCAGCAGTGAAGACACAGGGCTATCTTCTAGCACAGATACGCAGTATTTT. Encoded protein: CASSEDTGLSSSTDTQYF.

The chain combines TRBV7-9 with TRBJ1-1, with a possible D match to TRBD1 (6 bases). Germline CDR1 and CDR2: SEHNR and FQNEAQ (reference sequence). Trimming took off 6 bases at V and 0 bases at J, with 14 bases between the two ends. CDR3 length equals 15 residues. Written as DNA, the CDR3 is TGTGCCAGCAGTGATACACAGGGTGTGAACACTGAAGCTTTCTTT. It translates to CASSDTQGVNTEAFF. Full variable domain (outside the CDR3, taken from reference TRBV7-9 and TRBJ1-1): DTGVSQNPRHKITKRGQNVTFRCDPISEHNRLYWYRQTLGQGPEFLTYFQNEAQLEKSRLLSDRFSAERPKGSFSTLEIQRTEQGDSAMYLCASSDTQGVNTEAFFGQGTRLTVV.

The V call is TRBV5-1, the J call TRBJ1-2; D remains ambiguous. Trimming stripped 0 bases from V and 5 bases from J, with 5 bases between. CDR3 length equals 12 residues. Germline V gene sequence: CDR1 SGHRS, CDR2 YFSETQ. CDR3 region: CASSLASYGYTF. The CDR3, as DNA: TGCGCCAGCAGCTTGGCCAGTTATGGCTACACCTTC.

The genes are TRBV5-1 and TRBJ2-1, with TRBD1 identical over 7 bases. V lost 7 bases, J lost 7 bases, and 8 bases stayed unmatched. Germline CDR1 reads SGHRS; CDR2 reads YFSETQ. The CDR3 length is 13 residues. The CDR3 region is CASANPTGNEQFF. The CDR3 DNA sequence: TGCGCCAGCGCGAACCCGACAGGGAATGAGCAGTTCTTC.